The sequence of this TCR beta chain was determined in a study of blood T cells in healthy people across ages. Whole-study results and caveats: Estimates of total diversity, which came from one million sequenced T cells, were considered to be underestimates. Roughly linearly, TCR beta diversity per million T cells fell as age increased.

Primers used in a second PCR of roughly 7 to 12 cycles were a sample-barcoded 5' primer and a J-beta primer mix. Sequencing of every sample gave 2.5 million or more CDR3-containing paired-end reads. TCRdb recomputed calls from the 5' RACE reads with MiXCR, one row per CDR3 protein. Among approximately 800,000 distinct CDR3 sequences listed, nearly 60% were seen once. On this clonotype: Its antigen is as yet unknown. Sequence at one end of the junction differs from germline and may be a read error.

This CDR3 has 13 residues. The germline CDR1 and CDR2 sequences are SEHNR and FQNEAQ (reference sequence). Specimen: blood. The chain carries TRBV7-9 and TRBJ2-7, with 10 bases lining up with TRBD1. This TCR derives from a man in his thirties or forties in good health. CDR3 bases: TGTGCCAGCAGCCGGGACAGGGGCTACGGGCAGTACTTC. It specifies CASSRDRGYGQYF.